Sequencing of this T cell receptor (beta chain) was carried out in a study of T cell responses to AZD1222 COVID-19 vaccine. Measured with immunoSEQ multiplex PCR; TCRdb has only the in-frame clones, and not every one. The sample carries some 66,000 clones, about 90% recorded once. Germline values: CDR1 LGHNA, CDR2 YNFKEQ. The V and J ends lost 3 bases and 4 bases respectively, with 15 bases between them. The CDR3 consists of 15 residues. Details on this clone: Its antigen is currently unknown.

Study results and caveats: The study found Spike-specific TCR breadth and depth rose after two AZD1222 doses. Mapped onto spike, vaccine-associated CD4 TCRs spanned it and were dominant at 160-218 and 743-854.

The chain recombines TRBV4-2 with TRBJ1-1; D is unclear. The source was peripheral blood, collected on day 0 of AZD1222 vaccination. This clonotype was sampled from an adult in good health. CDR3 sequence: CASSQNYPYTTEAFF. CDR3 bases: TGTGCCAGCAGCCAGAACTACCCCTACACCACTGAAGCTTTCTTT.